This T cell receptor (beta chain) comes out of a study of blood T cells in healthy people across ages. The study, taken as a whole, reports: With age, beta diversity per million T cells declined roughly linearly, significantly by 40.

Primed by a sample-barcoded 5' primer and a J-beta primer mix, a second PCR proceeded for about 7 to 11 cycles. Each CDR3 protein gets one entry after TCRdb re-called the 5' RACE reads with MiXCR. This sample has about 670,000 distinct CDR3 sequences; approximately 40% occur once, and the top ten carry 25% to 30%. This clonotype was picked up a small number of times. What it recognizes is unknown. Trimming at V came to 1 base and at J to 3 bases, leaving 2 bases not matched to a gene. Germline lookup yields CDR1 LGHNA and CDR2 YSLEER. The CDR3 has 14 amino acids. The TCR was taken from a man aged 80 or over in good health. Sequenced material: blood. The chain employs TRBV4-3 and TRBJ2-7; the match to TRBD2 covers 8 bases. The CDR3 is CASSQGGGSYEQYF. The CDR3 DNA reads TGCGCCAGCAGCCAAGGCGGGGGGAGCTACGAGCAGTACTTC.